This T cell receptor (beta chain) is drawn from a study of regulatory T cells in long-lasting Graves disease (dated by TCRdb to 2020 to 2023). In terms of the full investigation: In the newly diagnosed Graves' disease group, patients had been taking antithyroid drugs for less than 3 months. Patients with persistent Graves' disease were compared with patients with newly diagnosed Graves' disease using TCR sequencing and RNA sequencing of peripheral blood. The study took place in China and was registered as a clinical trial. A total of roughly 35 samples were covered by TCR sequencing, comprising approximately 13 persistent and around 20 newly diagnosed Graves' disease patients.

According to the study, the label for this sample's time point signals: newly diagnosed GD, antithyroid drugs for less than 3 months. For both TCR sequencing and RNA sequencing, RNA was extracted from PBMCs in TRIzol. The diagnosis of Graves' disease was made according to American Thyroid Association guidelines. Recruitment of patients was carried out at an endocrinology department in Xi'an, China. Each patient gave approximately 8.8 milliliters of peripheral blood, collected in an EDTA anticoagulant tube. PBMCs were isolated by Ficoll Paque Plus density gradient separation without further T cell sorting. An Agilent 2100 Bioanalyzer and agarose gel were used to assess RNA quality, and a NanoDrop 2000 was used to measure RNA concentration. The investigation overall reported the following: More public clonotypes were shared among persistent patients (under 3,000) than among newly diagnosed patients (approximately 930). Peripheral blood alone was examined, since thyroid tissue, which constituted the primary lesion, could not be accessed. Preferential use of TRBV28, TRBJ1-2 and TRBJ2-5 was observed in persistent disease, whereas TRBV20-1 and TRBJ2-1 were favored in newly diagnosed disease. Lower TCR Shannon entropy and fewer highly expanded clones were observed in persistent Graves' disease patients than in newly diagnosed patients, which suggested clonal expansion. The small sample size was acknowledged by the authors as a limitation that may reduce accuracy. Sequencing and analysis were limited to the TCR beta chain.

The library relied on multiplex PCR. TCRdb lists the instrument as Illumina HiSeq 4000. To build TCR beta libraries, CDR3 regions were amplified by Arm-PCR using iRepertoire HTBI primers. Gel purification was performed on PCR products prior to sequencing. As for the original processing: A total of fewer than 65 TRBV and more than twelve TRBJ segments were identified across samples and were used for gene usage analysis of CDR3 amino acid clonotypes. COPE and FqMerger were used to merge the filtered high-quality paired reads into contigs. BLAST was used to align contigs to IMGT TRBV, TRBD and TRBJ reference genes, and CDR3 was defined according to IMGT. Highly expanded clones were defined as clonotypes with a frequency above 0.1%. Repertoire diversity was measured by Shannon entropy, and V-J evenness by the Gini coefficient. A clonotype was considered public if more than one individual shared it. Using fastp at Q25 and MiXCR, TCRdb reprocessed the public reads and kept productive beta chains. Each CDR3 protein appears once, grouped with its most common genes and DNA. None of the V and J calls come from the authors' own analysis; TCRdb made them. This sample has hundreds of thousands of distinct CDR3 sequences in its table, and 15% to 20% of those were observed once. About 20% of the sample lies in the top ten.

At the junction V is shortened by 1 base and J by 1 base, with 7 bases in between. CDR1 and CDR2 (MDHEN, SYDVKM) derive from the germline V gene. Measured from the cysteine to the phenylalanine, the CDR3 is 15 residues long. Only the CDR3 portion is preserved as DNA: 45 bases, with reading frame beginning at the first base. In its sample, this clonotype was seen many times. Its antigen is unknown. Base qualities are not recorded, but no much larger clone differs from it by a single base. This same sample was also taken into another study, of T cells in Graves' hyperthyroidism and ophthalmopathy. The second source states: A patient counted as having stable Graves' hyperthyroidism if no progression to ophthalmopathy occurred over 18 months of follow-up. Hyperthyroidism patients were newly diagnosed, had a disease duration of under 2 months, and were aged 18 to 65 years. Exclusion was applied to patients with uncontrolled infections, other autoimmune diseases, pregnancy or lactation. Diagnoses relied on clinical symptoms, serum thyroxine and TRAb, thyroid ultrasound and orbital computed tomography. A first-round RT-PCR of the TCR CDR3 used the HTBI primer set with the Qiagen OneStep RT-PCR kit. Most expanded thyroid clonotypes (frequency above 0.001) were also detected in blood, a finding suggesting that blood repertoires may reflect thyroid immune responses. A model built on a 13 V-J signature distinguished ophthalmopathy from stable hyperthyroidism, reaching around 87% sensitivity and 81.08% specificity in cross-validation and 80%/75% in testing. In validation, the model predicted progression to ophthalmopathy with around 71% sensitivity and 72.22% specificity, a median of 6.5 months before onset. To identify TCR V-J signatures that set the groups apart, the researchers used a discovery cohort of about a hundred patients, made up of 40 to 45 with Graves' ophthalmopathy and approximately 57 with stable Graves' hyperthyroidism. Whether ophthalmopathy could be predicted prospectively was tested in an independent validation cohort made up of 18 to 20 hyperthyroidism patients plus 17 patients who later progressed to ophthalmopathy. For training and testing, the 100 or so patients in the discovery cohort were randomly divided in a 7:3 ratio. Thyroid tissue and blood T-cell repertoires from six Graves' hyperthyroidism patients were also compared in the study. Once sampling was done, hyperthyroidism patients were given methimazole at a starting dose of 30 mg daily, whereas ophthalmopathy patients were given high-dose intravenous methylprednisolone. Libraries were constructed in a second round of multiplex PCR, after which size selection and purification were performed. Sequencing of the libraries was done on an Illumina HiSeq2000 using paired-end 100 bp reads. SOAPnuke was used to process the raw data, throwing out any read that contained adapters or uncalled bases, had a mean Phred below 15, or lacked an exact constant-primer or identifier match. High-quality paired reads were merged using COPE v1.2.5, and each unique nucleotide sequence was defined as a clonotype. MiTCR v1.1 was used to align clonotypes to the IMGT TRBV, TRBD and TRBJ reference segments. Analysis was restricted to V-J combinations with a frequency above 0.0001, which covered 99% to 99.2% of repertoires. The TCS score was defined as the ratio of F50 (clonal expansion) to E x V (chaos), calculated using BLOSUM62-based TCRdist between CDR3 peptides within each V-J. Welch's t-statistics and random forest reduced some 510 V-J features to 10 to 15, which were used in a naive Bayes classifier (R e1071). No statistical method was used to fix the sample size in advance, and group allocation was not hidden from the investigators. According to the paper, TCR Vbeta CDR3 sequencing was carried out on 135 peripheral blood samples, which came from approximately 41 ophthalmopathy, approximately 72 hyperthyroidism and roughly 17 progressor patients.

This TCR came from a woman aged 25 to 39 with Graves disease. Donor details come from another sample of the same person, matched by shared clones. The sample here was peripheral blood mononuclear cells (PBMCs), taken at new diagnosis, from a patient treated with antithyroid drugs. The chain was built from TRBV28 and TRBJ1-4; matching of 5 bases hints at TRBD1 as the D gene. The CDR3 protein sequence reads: CASSLSQGTNEKLFF. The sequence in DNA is TGTGCCAGCAGTTTATCTCAGGGAACTAATGAAAAACTGTTTTTT.